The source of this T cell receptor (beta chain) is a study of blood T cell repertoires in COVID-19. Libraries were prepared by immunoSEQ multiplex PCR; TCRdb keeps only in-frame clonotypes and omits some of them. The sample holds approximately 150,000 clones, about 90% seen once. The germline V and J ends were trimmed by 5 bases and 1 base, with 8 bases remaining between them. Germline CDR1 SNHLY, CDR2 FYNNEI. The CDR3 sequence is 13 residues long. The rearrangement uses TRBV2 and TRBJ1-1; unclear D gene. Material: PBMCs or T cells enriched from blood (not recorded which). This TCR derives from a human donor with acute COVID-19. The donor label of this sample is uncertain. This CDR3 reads CASSRRGNTEAFF. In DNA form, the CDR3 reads TGTGCCAGCAGTCGACGGGGGAACACTGAAGCTTTCTTT.